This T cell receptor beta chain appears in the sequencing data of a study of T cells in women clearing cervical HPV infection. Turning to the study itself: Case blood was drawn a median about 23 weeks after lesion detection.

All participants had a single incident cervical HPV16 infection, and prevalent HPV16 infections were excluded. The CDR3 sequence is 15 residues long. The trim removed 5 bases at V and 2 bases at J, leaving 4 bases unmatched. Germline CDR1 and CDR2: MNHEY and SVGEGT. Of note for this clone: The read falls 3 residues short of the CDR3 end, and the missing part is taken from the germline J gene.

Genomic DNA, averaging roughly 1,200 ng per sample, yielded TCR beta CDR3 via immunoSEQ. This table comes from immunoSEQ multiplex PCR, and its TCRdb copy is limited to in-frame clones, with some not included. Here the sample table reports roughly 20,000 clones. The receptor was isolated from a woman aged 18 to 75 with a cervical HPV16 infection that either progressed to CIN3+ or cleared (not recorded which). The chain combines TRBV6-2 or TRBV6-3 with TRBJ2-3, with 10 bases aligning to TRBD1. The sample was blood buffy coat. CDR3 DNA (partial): TGTGCCAGCAGTCCCGGGACAGGGGTCACAGATACG. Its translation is CASSPGTGVTDT. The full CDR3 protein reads CASSPGTGVTDTQYF.